This T cell receptor (beta chain) came from a study of T cell changes during pregnancy in multiple sclerosis. The germline V gene has CDR1 SGHDT and CDR2 YYEEEE. V was clipped by 7 bases and J by 0 bases, with 11 bases between them. CDR3 length: 14 residues. The method was immunoSEQ multiplex PCR; TCRdb's version includes in-frame clones alone and lacks a portion of them. In the table there are more than 80,000 clones, 92% of which are singletons. The chain links TRBV5-6 to TRBJ2-1; a possible D gene is TRBD2 (5 bases). Specimen: peripheral blood, collected in the first trimester of pregnancy. This clonotype was sampled from a female donor with multiple sclerosis, enrolled in a pregnancy study. This CDR3 is CASLSASSYNEQFF. CDR3 DNA: TGTGCCAGCCTTAGCGCCTCCTCCTACAATGAGCAGTTCTTC.